This T cell receptor (beta chain) comes out of a study of T cells after yellow fever vaccination. Overall study results and limits: There was a small share of clonotypes that showed up in both the CD4 and CD8 compartments. Most clones from primary vaccination resurfaced after the booster (96% CD4, around 89% CD8). A secondary response was less intense yet reached its peak sooner, at day 5 versus 15.

UMIs were added to TCR cDNA along with a universal primer site when it was made by 5'RACE template switching. TCRdb passed the 5' RACE reads through MiXCR, listing each CDR3 protein once. The top ten clones hold about 25% of a sample with some 120,000 distinct CDR3 sequences, roughly 8.9% of them seen once. This clonotype was counted many times. The target antigen is unknown. This CDR3 comprises 12 residues. V was clipped by 5 bases and J by 4 bases, with 8 bases between them. This TCR came from a man younger than 40 who received the YFV17D yellow fever vaccine. The chain joins TRBV12-3 or TRBV12-4 to TRBJ2-5, with D perhaps matching TRBD2 (5 bases). Sequences were derived from CD8+ T cells sorted from PBMCs, sampled 45 days after the yellow fever booster vaccination. The CDR3 DNA sequence: TGTGCCAGCAGTGGACTTCCAGAGACCCAGTACTTC. Amino acid sequence: CASSGLPETQYF.